This record covers a single TCR beta chain. Its antigen is undetermined. Regarding treatment: 15 Gy SBRT to primary tumor, nephrectomy 4 weeks later. Nephrectomy followed 15 Gy stereotactic body radiation by 4 weeks. Trimming took 3 bases from V and 10 from J; bases not matched to a gene: 10. Germline V gives CDR1 KGHSH, CDR2 LQKENI. This CDR3 is 16 amino acids long. The sample belongs to a study of radiation and T cells in renal cell carcinoma. Study-wide points: Top tumor clonotypes rose in blood 2 weeks post-radiation, then contracted. Compared with controls, irradiated tumors had more, larger dominant CDR3 motifs. Irradiated tumors had higher TCR clonality than control tumors.

The table came from immunoSEQ multiplex PCR; TCRdb's copy has only in-frame clones and leaves some out. This table has about 20,000 clones, 47% appearing once. The specimen comprised tumor tissue, sampled from a patient whose treatment included radiotherapy and nephrectomy. The chain combines TRBV18 with TRBJ1-6; 9 positions match TRBD1. The TCR sequence derives from a woman between 45 and 60 years old with renal cell carcinoma. Here the CDR3 DNA reads TGTGCCAGCTCACCGGGTCCGGGACAGGGCGGATCACCCCTCCACTTT. Translated, it gives CASSPGPGQGGSPLHF.